Listed below are T cell receptor beta chains from one sample, sequenced in a study of blood T cell repertoires in COVID-19. Repertoires were generated with immunoSEQ multiplex PCR, while TCRdb's copy carries only in-frame clones and drops some. Of 200,000 to 300,000 clones listed, approximately 86% are singletons. Sequencing was carried out using PBMCs or T cells enriched from blood (not recorded which). All receptors derive from a young woman who had recovered from COVID-19. The CDR3 runs from the conserved cysteine through the conserved F or W. D genes are given only for firm matches. Only some rows state a clone size, as once, few, many or a class for expanded clones.

TRBJ2-3 | TRBD1 | TRBV4-2 | . | CASSRPGQGTDTQYF | TGTGCCAGCAGCCGTCCGGGACAGGGAACAGATACGCAGTATTTT
TRBJ2-1 | TRBD2 | TRBV6-5 | . | CASSYYKRGANEQFF | TGTGCCAGCAGTTACTATAAGCGGGGGGCCAATGAGCAGTTCTTC
TRBJ2-1 | . | TRBV6-6 | . | CASSYTGTTYNEQFF | TGTGCCAGCAGTTACACAGGGACAACGTACAATGAGCAGTTCTTC
TRBJ1-5 | . | TRBV5-5 | . | CASSLAGDQPQHF | TGTGCCAGCAGCTTGGCCGGTGATCAGCCCCAGCATTTT
TRBJ2-1 | . | TRBV28 | . | CASSLRSGAGNEQFF | TGTGCCAGCAGTTTGAGGTCGGGAGCGGGTAATGAGCAGTTCTTC
TRBJ2-1 | TRBD2 | TRBV5-5 | once | CASSLTSGGTYNEQFF | TGTGCCAGCAGCTTGACTAGCGGGGGGACCTACAATGAGCAGTTCTTC
TRBJ2-3 | TRBD2 | TRBV4-1 | . | CASSQPNRLAGKDTQYF | TGCGCCAGCAGCCAGCCCAACAGACTAGCGGGCAAGGATACGCAGTATTTT
TRBJ2-3 | TRBD1 | TRBV3-1/TRBV3-2 | . | CASSHLTLGQGAKECRTDTQYF | TGTGCCAGCAGCCACCTCACCTTGGGACAGGGGGCTAAGGAGTGTAGGACAGATACGCAGTATTTT
TRBJ2-1 | . | TRBV15 | . | CATSQDSYNEQFF | TGTGCCACCAGTCAGGACTCATACAATGAGCAGTTCTTC
TRBJ2-1 | TRBD2 | TRBV5-1 | few | CASSLDRLAGGNEQFF | TGCGCCAGCAGCCTGGACCGACTAGCGGGGGGGAATGAGCAGTTCTTC
TRBJ1-1 | . | TRBV18 | few | CASSLEADTEAFF | TGTGCCAGCTCCCTCGAGGCCGACACTGAAGCTTTCTTT
TRBJ2-3 | . | TRBV7-6 | . | CASRVGVRRASTDTQYF | TGTGCCAGCAGGGTCGGGGTTCGGCGGGCGAGCACAGATACGCAGTATTTT
TRBJ2-6 | . | TRBV18 | few | CASSEGSPSGANVLTF | TGTGCCAGCTCCGAGGGTTCCCCCTCTGGGGCCAACGTCCTGACTTTC
TRBJ2-2 | TRBD1 | TRBV4-2 | . | CASSQIGQENTGELFF | TGTGCCAGCAGCCAGATAGGACAGGAAAACACCGGGGAGCTGTTTTTT
TRBJ2-5 | . | TRBV10-1 | . | CASSQGSQETQYF | TGCGCCAGCAGCCAGGGGAGCCAAGAGACCCAGTACTTC
TRBJ2-6 | . | TRBV18 | . | CASSPKGLQSNSGANVLTF | TGTGCCAGCTCACCGAAGGGACTCCAGAGTAACTCTGGGGCCAACGTCCTGACTTTC
TRBJ2-3 | TRBD1 | TRBV5-1 | . | CASSIPGTVTDTQYF | TGCGCCAGCAGCATTCCCGGGACAGTCACAGATACGCAGTATTTT
TRBJ1-1 | . | TRBV5-1 | . | CASSPQANTEAFF | TGCGCCAGCAGCCCTCAGGCTAACACTGAAGCTTTCTTT
TRBJ1-5 | . | TRBV7-9 | . | CASSCPGGGGRGRNQPQHF | TGTGCCAGCAGCTGTCCCGGGGGCGGGGGTCGTGGAAGGAATCAGCCCCAGCATTTT
TRBJ2-7 | TRBD1 | TRBV19 | . | CATMWGTGAPSSYEQYF | TGTGCCACCATGTGGGGGACAGGGGCCCCGAGCTCCTACGAGCAGTACTTC
TRBJ2-7 | . | TRBV7-8 | once | CASSLVSPAASYEQYF | TGTGCCAGCAGCTTAGTGTCCCCGGCAGCTAGCTACGAGCAGTACTTC
TRBJ1-1 | TRBD1 | TRBV11-3 | . | CASSLLGQGDTEAFF | TGTGCCAGCAGCTTACTCGGACAGGGGGACACTGAAGCTTTCTTT
TRBJ2-7 | . | TRBV3-1/TRBV3-2 | once | CASSRSDEQYF | TGTGCCAGCAGCCGTTCGGACGAGCAGTACTTC
TRBJ1-2 | TRBD1 | TRBV28 | . | CASSSWTGAISQRGGYTF | TGTGCCAGCAGTTCTTGGACAGGGGCGATCTCTCAAAGGGGTGGCTACACCTTC
TRBJ2-3 | . | TRBV7-2 | . | CASSLRPTGRTSSTDTQYF | TGTGCCAGCAGCTTACGGCCTACAGGGCGGACCTCTAGCACAGATACGCAGTATTTT
TRBJ1-1 | . | TRBV30 | . | CAWKRFIEANTEAFF | TGTGCCTGGAAGAGGTTTATAGAAGCGAACACTGAAGCTTTCTTT
TRBJ1-4 | TRBD1 | TRBV4-3 | once | CASSQGGQGAEKLFF | TGCGCCAGCAGCCAAGGAGGACAGGGGGCTGAAAAACTGTTTTTT
TRBJ1-4 | . | TRBV7-6 | . | CASSLAGVLNEKLFF | TGTGCCAGCAGCTTGGCAGGGGTCCTGAATGAAAAACTGTTTTTT
TRBJ1-6 | . | TRBV5-1 | . | CASSLDRANNSPLHF | TGCGCCAGCAGCTTGGACAGGGCCAATAATTCACCCCTCCACTTT
TRBJ2-2 | . | TRBV19 | . | CATLSGNTGELFF | TGTGCCACCTTAAGCGGTAACACCGGGGAGCTGTTTTTT
TRBJ2-7 | TRBD2 | TRBV27 | . | CASWAGGRYEQYF | TGTGCCAGTTGGGCGGGGGGTCGCTACGAGCAGTACTTC
TRBJ1-2 | . | TRBV27 | . | CASSFRARDGYTF | TGTGCCAGCAGTTTCAGGGCCCGGGATGGCTACACCTTC
TRBJ1-5 | . | TRBV27 | many | CASSFAGLSNQPQHF | TGTGCCAGCAGTTTTGCAGGACTAAGCAATCAGCCCCAGCATTTT
TRBJ2-1 | TRBD2 | TRBV11-2 | . | CASRSPSGSSYNEQFF | TGTGCCAGCAGATCGCCTAGCGGGAGCTCCTACAATGAGCAGTTCTTC
TRBJ2-7 | . | TRBV7-2 | . | CASSQPGDEQYF | TGTGCCAGCAGTCAACCAGGGGACGAGCAGTACTTC
TRBJ2-5 | TRBD2 | TRBV5-1 | . | CASSFGTRNQETQYF | TGCGCCAGCAGCTTCGGGACTAGGAACCAAGAGACCCAGTACTTC
TRBJ2-6 | TRBD1 | TRBV9 | . | CASSVGQGSSGANVLTF | TGTGCCAGCAGCGTCGGACAGGGGAGCTCTGGGGCCAACGTCCTGACTTTC
TRBJ2-7 | TRBD2 | TRBV7-2 | . | CASSVTSGGDYEQYF | TGTGCCAGCAGCGTCACTAGCGGGGGGGACTACGAGCAGTACTTC
TRBJ2-7 | TRBD1 | TRBV5-1 | . | CASSDETGGVYEQYF | TGCGCCAGCAGCGACGAGACAGGGGGCGTTTACGAGCAGTACTTC
TRBJ1-2 | TRBD1 | TRBV4-1 | . | CASSQPGQGIDGYTF | TGCGCCAGCAGCCAACCGGGACAGGGGATAGATGGCTACACCTTC
TRBJ2-7 | TRBD1 | TRBV6-6 | once | CASRSRTGVSYEQYF | TGTGCCAGCAGGAGCAGGACAGGGGTCTCCTACGAGCAGTACTTC
TRBJ2-5 | TRBD2 | TRBV5-1 | once | CASSLSRGVPYQETQYF | TGCGCCAGCAGCTTAAGTCGGGGGGTGCCGTACCAAGAGACCCAGTACTTC
TRBJ2-1 | . | TRBV3-1/TRBV3-2 | . | CASSQDSGQSIF | TGTGCCAGCAGCCAAGATTCCGGACAGTCGATCTTC
TRBJ2-2 | TRBD1 | TRBV5-6 | . | CASSLGTGQARDTGELFF | TGTGCCAGCAGCCTTGGGACAGGGCAGGCCCGGGACACCGGGGAGCTGTTTTTT
TRBJ2-1 | . | TRBV5-4 | . | CASSLISGQRRGNEQFF | TGTGCCAGCAGCTTGATTTCCGGACAGCGACGCGGGAATGAGCAGTTCTTC
TRBJ1-4 | . | TRBV12-3/TRBV12-4 | . | CASSHSNEKLFF | TGTGCCAGCAGTCACAGTAATGAAAAACTGTTTTTT
TRBJ2-5 | TRBD2 | TRBV10-3 | . | CAISESTSGDFRETQYF | TGTGCCATCAGTGAGTCCACTAGCGGGGACTTCCGGGAGACCCAGTACTTC
TRBJ1-2 | TRBD1 | TRBV30 | few | CAWSHRFGTGNYGYTF | TGTGCCTGGAGTCACAGGTTCGGGACAGGGAACTATGGCTACACCTTC
TRBJ2-7 | . | TRBV27 | . | CASNRDFYYEQYF | TGTGCCAGCAATAGGGACTTCTACTACGAGCAGTACTTC
TRBJ2-7 | . | TRBV28 | . | CASSPYRARRRERYEQYF | TGTGCCAGCAGTCCCTACCGGGCCCGGCGCAGGGAAAGGTACGAGCAGTACTTC
TRBJ2-3 | TRBD2 | TRBV7-9 | once | CASSLGLGGTDTQYF | TGTGCCAGCAGCTTGGGACTAGGGGGCACAGATACGCAGTATTTT
TRBJ2-1 | TRBD2 | TRBV4-1 | . | CASSPGRGGWDSSYNEQFF | TGCGCCAGCAGCCCAGGGCGGGGGGGATGGGATAGCTCCTACAATGAGCAGTTCTTC
TRBJ2-3 | TRBD2 | TRBV5-1 | once | CASSFRGLAGPTSTDTQYF | TGCGCCAGCAGCTTCAGGGGACTAGCGGGACCCACTAGCACAGATACGCAGTATTTT
TRBJ1-4 | TRBD1 | TRBV27 | few | CASSQQGQANEKLFF | TGTGCCAGCTCCCAACAGGGGCAGGCTAATGAAAAACTGTTTTTT